The clone carrying this T cell receptor (beta chain) appeared many times. The antigen remains unidentified. Unsorted libraries were prepared from 2 million PBMCs that had been stored at -80 C. The output of every sequencing run, over 180 million TCR-beta sequences, came from 15-18 subjects. One entry per CDR3 protein, called by TCRdb with MiXCR from the 5' RACE reads. This table has tens of thousands of distinct CDR3 sequences, 17% appearing once. The entry originates in a study of neurological immune-mediated disorders. Broader study findings: There were no CDR3 amino acid sequences shared by expanded clones across subjects, a result suggesting private repertoires in all groups. Patients with HTLV-1-associated myelopathy had the highest level of TCR clonal expansion, whereas patients with multiple sclerosis had the lowest level, falling beneath the level found in healthy controls.

Sample: PBMCs. This TCR was recovered from a woman aged 40 to 50 in good health.

CDR3 region: CASSPPRRRGVIRYTF. CDR3 nucleotides: TGTGCCAGCAGTCCCCCCCGAAGGCGTGGGGTTATTCGCTACACCTTC. The chain employs TRBV28 and TRBJ1-2; D is unclear. CDR1 is MDHEN, CDR2 SYDVKM, per germline. There are 16 residues in the CDR3. The V end was cut by 5 bases, the J end by 9 bases, with 25 bases between.